The following is a T cell receptor beta chain sequence with its context. This sample was included in a study of cytomegalovirus exposure and HLA in healthy donors. PCR amplification relied on 60 Vbeta primers (plus 13 Jbeta primers). The protocol was immunoSEQ multiplex PCR, while the TCRdb copy is restricted to in-frame clones and leaves out a portion. This table holds 120,000 or so clones, less than 80% found once. The CDR3 is 15 residues long. V shed 5 bases and J shed 5 bases, with 15 bases lying between them. Germline CDR1 reads SGHNT; CDR2 reads YENEEA. The TCR was taken from a man in his forties in good health and CMV-seropositive. Sequencing input: PBMCs. The J gene is TRBJ2-2, the V gene TRBV11-3, with a tentative D call TRBD2 (6 bases). The CDR3 here is CASSPLTGGTGELFF. CDR3 DNA: TGTGCCAGCAGCCCTCTTACCGGGGGAACCGGGGAGCTGTTTTTT.